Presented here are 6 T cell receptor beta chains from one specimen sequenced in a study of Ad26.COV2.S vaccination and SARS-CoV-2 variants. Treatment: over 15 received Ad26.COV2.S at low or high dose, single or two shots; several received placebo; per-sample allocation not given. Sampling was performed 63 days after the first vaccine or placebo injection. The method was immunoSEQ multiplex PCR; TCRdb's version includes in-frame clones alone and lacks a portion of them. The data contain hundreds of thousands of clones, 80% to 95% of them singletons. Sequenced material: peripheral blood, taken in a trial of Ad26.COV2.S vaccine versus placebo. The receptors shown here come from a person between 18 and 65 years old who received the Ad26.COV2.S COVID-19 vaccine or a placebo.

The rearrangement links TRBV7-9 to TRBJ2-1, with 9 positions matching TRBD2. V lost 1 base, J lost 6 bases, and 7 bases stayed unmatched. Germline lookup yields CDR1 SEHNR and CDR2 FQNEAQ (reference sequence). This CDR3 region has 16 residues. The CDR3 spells CASSLDGGRAFNEQFF. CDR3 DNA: TGTGCCAGCAGCTTAGACGGCGGGAGGGCCTTCAATGAGCAGTTCTTC.

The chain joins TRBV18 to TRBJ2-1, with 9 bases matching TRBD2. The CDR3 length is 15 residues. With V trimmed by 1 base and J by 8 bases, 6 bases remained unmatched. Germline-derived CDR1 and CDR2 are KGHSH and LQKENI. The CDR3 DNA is TGTGCCAGCTCACCACGGTTAGCGGGAGCACATGAGCAGTTCTTC. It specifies CASSPRLAGAHEQFF.

DNA of the CDR3: TGTGCCAGCAGCCCTATAGCGGGAGGAATGATAGATACGCAGTATTTT. Translating it yields CASSPIAGGMIDTQYF. The chain uses TRBV9 and TRBJ2-3; 10 bases map to TRBD2. V was clipped by 4 bases and J by 5 bases; unmatched bases: 10. This CDR3 region has 16 residues. Germline CDR1 SGDLS, CDR2 YYNGEE.

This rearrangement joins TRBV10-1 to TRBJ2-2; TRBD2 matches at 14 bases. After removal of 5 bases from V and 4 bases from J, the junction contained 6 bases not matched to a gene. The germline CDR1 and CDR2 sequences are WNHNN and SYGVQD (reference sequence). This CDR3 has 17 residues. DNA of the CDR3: TGCGCCAGCAGTTTGGGACTAGCGGGAGCGGGCACCGGGGAGCTGTTTTTT. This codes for CASSLGLAGAGTGELFF.

CDR3 region: CASSLAWQGNSPLHF. For the CDR3, the DNA is TGTGCCAGCAGCTTAGCCTGGCAGGGGAATTCACCCCTCCACTTT. V and J are TRBV7-2 and TRBJ1-6; perhaps TRBD1 as D (6 bases). V gave up 0 bases and J gave up 7 bases, with 10 bases separating them. Germline V CDR1 and CDR2: SGHTA, FQGNSA. This CDR3 comprises 15 residues.

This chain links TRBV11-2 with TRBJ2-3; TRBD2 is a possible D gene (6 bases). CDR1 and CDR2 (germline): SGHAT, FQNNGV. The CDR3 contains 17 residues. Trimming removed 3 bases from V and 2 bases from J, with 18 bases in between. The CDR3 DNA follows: TGTGCCAGCAGCTTGCTTTGGGGGGAGGACCCCACAGATACGCAGTATTTT. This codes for CASSLLWGEDPTDTQYF.